Following are 18 T cell receptor beta chains from one sample sequenced in a study of beta chain features in type 1 diabetes. Study-wide points: TCRB CDR3s were moderately but significantly shorter in Type 1 diabetes patients in all four CD4+ subsets.

Since all of the isolated RNA was reverse transcribed, expressed TCRB transcripts were what got sequenced. Sequencing was performed with immunoSEQ multiplex PCR; in TCRdb, only in-frame clones are kept and a portion is missing. The repertoire holds over 150,000 clones, with around 7.9% as singletons. No antigen has been identified for these receptors. The sequencing sample was made of central memory CD4+ T cells from blood. The source of these receptors is a man between 18 and 35 years old with type 1 diabetes.

This clone was observed a handful of times. V and J are TRBV6-1 and TRBJ1-5; D perhaps matches TRBD1 (6 bases). CDR3 length: 14 amino acids. Germline loops: CDR1 MNHNS, CDR2 SASEGT. The V end lost 5 bases, the J end lost 2 bases, and 10 bases lay between the germline ends. The CDR3 region is CASSHGQRNQPQHF. CDR3 DNA sequence: TGTGCCAGCAGTCACGGACAGCGCAATCAGCCCCAGCATTTT.

This clone was observed a handful of times. This sequence joins TRBV18 and TRBJ2-2; 11 nucleotides align to TRBD2. The CDR3 sequence is 16 residues long. The junction had 5 bases not matched to a gene; V was cut back by 3 bases and J by 5 bases. Germline V gene lookup returns CDR1 KGHSH and CDR2 LQKENI. The CDR3 nucleotides read TGTGCCAGCTCACCCCCGGGACTAGCGGCGACCGGGGAGCTGTTTTTT. It specifies CASSPPGLAATGELFF.

The chain carries TRBV4-3 and TRBJ1-6; 7 nucleotides agree with TRBD1. The germline gives CDR1 LGHNA, CDR2 YSLEER. The V segment lost 0 bases and the J segment 7 bases; nucleotides outside the gene matches: 6. CDR3 size: 16 residues. The CDR3 reads CASSQDGGTVNSPLHF. The CDR3, as DNA: TGCGCCAGCAGCCAAGATGGCGGGACAGTCAATTCACCCCTCCACTTT.

This chain uses TRBV18 with TRBJ1-6; the D gene is possibly TRBD1 (6 bases). Germline assignment: CDR1 KGHSH and CDR2 LQKENI. Deletions cut 6 bases from V and 6 bases from J, with 15 bases between. The CDR3 totals 15 residues. CDR3 residues: CASSGQGNVNSPLHF. Here the CDR3 DNA reads TGTGCCAGCTCTGGCCAGGGGAACGTTAATTCACCCCTCCACTTT.

This clone has more than one count but fewer than ten. CDR3 in amino acids: CASSFDVGGEQYF. In DNA, the CDR3 is TGTGCCAGCTCATTCGATGTCGGAGGCGAGCAGTACTTC. V is TRBV18 and J is TRBJ2-7; TRBD2 is a possible D gene (5 bases). This CDR3 has 13 residues. V was cut by 5 bases and J by 6 bases, with 14 bases left in between. Germline CDR1 reads KGHSH; CDR2 reads LQKENI.

The V call is TRBV11-2, the J call TRBJ2-7; D call uncertain. V was pared by 1 base and J by 0 bases, with 13 bases between. The length of the CDR3 is 16 residues. Looked up from germline, CDR1 is SGHAT and CDR2 is FQNNGV. DNA for the CDR3: TGTGCCAGCAGCTTAGGTGGCAGGAAGAGCTCCTACGAGCAGTACTTC. Translating it yields CASSLGGRKSSYEQYF.

V usage is TRBV7-2 and J usage is TRBJ2-5; 10 positions match TRBD2. CDR1 and CDR2 (germline): SGHTA, FQGNSA. Trimming at V came to 2 bases and at J to 1 base, leaving 4 bases not matched to a gene. This CDR3 spans 16 amino acids. The CDR3 protein is CASSLIASGGQETQYF. For the CDR3, the DNA is TGTGCCAGCAGCTTAATTGCTAGCGGGGGCCAAGAGACCCAGTACTTC. Full variable domain (outside the CDR3, taken from reference TRBV7-2 and TRBJ2-5): GAGVSQSPSNKVTEKGKDVELRCDPISGHTALYWYRQSLGQGLEFLIYFQGNSAPDKSGLPSDRFSAERTGGSVSTLTIQRTQQEDSAVYLCASSLIASGGQETQYFGPGTRLLVL.

This clone was counted between two and nine times. The CDR3 nucleotides read TGTGCCAGCAGCCAATGGACAGCTGATGAAAAACTGTTTTTT. Its protein product is CASSQWTADEKLFF. The chain recombines TRBV5-4 with TRBJ1-4, with a possible D match to TRBD1 (6 bases). Deletions cut 4 bases from V and 6 bases from J, with 13 bases between. The CDR3 covers 14 residues. The V gene's germline CDR1 is SGHNT and CDR2 YYREEE (reference sequence).

The V and J genes are TRBV14 and TRBJ1-1; 7 bases agree with TRBD1. The V gene end was trimmed by 1 base and the J gene end by 11 bases; junction bases not matched to a gene: 7. Germline V gives CDR1 SGHDN, CDR2 FVKESK. CDR3 length: 13 residues. The DNA for the CDR3 is TGTGCCAGCAGCCAAGTGAGACAGGGTGAGGCTTTCTTT. Its translation: CASSQVRQGEAFF.

The chain uses TRBV25-1 and TRBJ2-7; possibly TRBD2 for D (6 bases). Germline values: CDR1 MGHDK, CDR2 SYGVNS. The length of the CDR3 is 13 residues. The V end lost 3 bases, the J end lost 6 bases, and 12 bases lay between the germline ends. CDR3 sequence reads: CASSEASVGEQYF. CDR3 DNA sequence: TGTGCCAGCAGTGAGGCTAGCGTCGGCGAGCAGTACTTC.

This rearrangement joins TRBV5-6 to TRBJ2-4; TRBD1 agrees at 8 bases. V shed 2 bases, J shed 6 bases, and the junction held 7 bases outside the gene matches. CDR1 and CDR2 (germline): SGHDT, YYEEEE. CDR3 length: 15 amino acids. The CDR3 here is CASSFFQGAGNIQYF. The CDR3 nucleotides are TGTGCCAGCAGCTTTTTTCAGGGGGCTGGAAACATTCAGTACTTC.

The chain has TRBV4-3 and TRBJ1-5; D not resolved. This CDR3 is built from 13 residues. The V end was cut by 0 bases, the J end by 4 bases, with 4 bases between. Germline CDR1 LGHNA, CDR2 YSLEER. In nucleotides, the CDR3 is TGCGCCAGCAGCCAAGACCCAAATCAGCCCCAGCATTTT. The encoded protein is CASSQDPNQPQHF.

This chain uses TRBV4-3 with TRBJ2-2, with D maybe TRBD1 (6 bases). Germline V lookup: CDR1 LGHNA, CDR2 YSLEER. The CDR3 has 17 residues. Trimming cost V 0 bases and J 1 base, with 12 bases left between them. For the CDR3, the DNA is TGCGCCAGCAGCCAAGATCATGGACAGAGGAACACCGGGGAGCTGTTTTTT. It is translated as CASSQDHGQRNTGELFF.

This clone was observed a handful of times. Since a much larger clone is just one base distant, this may be a read error. The chain uses TRBV4-2 and TRBJ2-5; 7 positions agree with TRBD2. This CDR3 has 16 amino acids. The germline gives CDR1 LGHNA, CDR2 YNFKEQ. J lost 7 bases, V lost 0 bases, and 11 bases had no gene match. The DNA for the CDR3 is TGTGCCAGCAGCCAAGATCCCCCCTCAGCGGGGCGGACCCAGTACTTC. This encodes CASSQDPPSAGRTQYF.

The table lists this clone with a few counts. This rearrangement joins TRBV2 to TRBJ2-5, with 8 nucleotides matching TRBD2. The CDR3 spans 14 residues. The V segment lost 5 bases and the J segment 2 bases; nucleotides outside the gene matches: 4. Germline lookup yields CDR1 SNHLY and CDR2 FYNNEI. CDR3 nucleotide sequence: TGTGCCAGCAGTTATTTAGCGGGACAAGAGACCCAGTACTTC. This sequence encodes CASSYLAGQETQYF.

This clone was seen only a few times. The chain combines TRBV21-1 with TRBJ1-6; TRBD1, the table's D call, lacks a check against the DNA. TRBV21-1 is termed a pseudogene. This CDR3 is built from 14 residues. The CDR3 sequence: CASSKRGQGNRVHF. The CDR3 region has the DNA TGTGCCAGCAGCAAAAGGGGACAGGGTAACCGAGTCCACTTT.

The chain couples TRBV27 to TRBJ2-7, with a possible D match to TRBD2 (5 bases). The CDR3 loop spans 14 amino acids. Germline assignment: CDR1 MNHEY and CDR2 SMNVEV (reference sequence). V lost 2 bases and J 1 base, leaving 9 bases between the germline ends. DNA for the CDR3: TGTGCCAGCAGTTTACGGGGAGAATCCTACGAGCAGTACTTC. Protein: CASSLRGESYEQYF.

This chain links TRBV30 with TRBJ1-1; unclear D gene. Trimming left V 2 bases short and J 2 bases short, with 3 bases between. The CDR3 runs to 11 residues. Germline lookup yields CDR1 GTSNPN and CDR2 SVGIG (reference sequence). CDR3 sequence: CAWSINTEAFF. The CDR3 DNA reads as TGTGCCTGGAGTATAAACACTGAAGCTTTCTTT.